This passage covers 24 T cell receptor beta chains from one sample sequenced in a study of human T cells and chemical hapten exposure. MiXCR, run by TCRdb on the RACE reads, gives a single entry per CDR3 protein. The data contain tens of thousands of distinct CDR3 sequences, roughly 9.7% of them seen just once; the ten biggest clones take up approximately 5.5%. As for time point: pre-sensitization, week 0. Indicated treatment: therapeutic diphenylcyclopropenone sensitization with weekly scalp DPC. Specimen: whole blood, collected in connection with sensitization to the hapten diphenylcyclopropenone (DPC). The receptors here all came from a woman between 45 and 65 years old with alopecia areata. Some clones in this sample may be carry-over from other donors' samples.

This clonotype was recorded at least ten times. The J gene is TRBJ1-2, the V gene TRBV29-1, with D possibly TRBD1 on 5 matching bases. In germline, CDR1 is SQVTM, CDR2 ANQGSEA. V dropped 7 bases and J dropped 6 bases, with 12 bases sitting between them. The CDR3 runs 11 residues. CDR3 region: CSGATRDGYTF. Here the CDR3 DNA reads TGCAGCGGTGCTACCAGGGATGGCTACACCTTC.

This clonotype has more than one count but fewer than ten. The rearrangement links TRBV18 to TRBJ1-6; 11 nucleotides align to TRBD1. Trimming cost V 4 bases and J 7 bases; bases outside gene matches: 6. The V gene's germline CDR1 is KGHSH and CDR2 LQKENI. The CDR3 is 16 amino acids. The DNA for the CDR3 is TGTGCCAGCTCACTGGACAGGGGGCGGTTGAATTCACCCCTCCACTTT. Translation: CASSLDRGRLNSPLHF.

Ten or more counts support this clonotype. The chain has TRBV6-6 and TRBJ2-3, with TRBD2 matching over 14 bases. Germline V gene lookup returns CDR1 MNHNY and CDR2 SVGAGI (reference sequence). The ends lost 0 bases at V and 6 bases at J; junction bases unmatched: 5. CDR3 size: 17 residues. The CDR3 loop is CASSYSGTSGRPDTQYF. Here the CDR3 DNA reads TGTGCCAGCAGTTACTCGGGGACTAGCGGGAGACCCGATACGCAGTATTTT.

This clonotype was recorded a few times. This chain uses TRBV4-1 with TRBJ2-7, with unresolved D. The V and J ends lost 0 bases and 6 bases respectively, with 9 bases between them. The CDR3 extends over 13 amino acids. Germline V gives CDR1 MGHRA, CDR2 YSYEKL. The CDR3 DNA reads as TGCGCCAGCAGCCAAGATCTAATGGGCGAGCAGTACTTC. It is translated as CASSQDLMGEQYF.

The sample holds many counts of this clonotype. This chain uses TRBV27 with TRBJ1-5; maybe TRBD1 (5 bases). The germline CDR1 and CDR2 sequences are MNHEY and SMNVEV (reference sequence). The CDR3 is 14 residues long. V was cut by 3 bases and J by 7 bases, with 13 bases left in between. CDR3 sequence: CASSFQGGKQPQHF. CDR3 DNA: TGTGCCAGCAGTTTTCAGGGAGGTAAACAGCCCCAGCATTTT.

The rearrangement uses TRBV20-1 and TRBJ1-2; D ambiguous. Germline values: CDR1 DFQATT, CDR2 SNEGSKA (reference sequence). Deletions cut 5 bases from V and 4 bases from J, with 11 bases between. The CDR3 is 12 amino acids. The CDR3 is CSAPRGGYGYTF. In DNA, the CDR3 is TGCAGTGCTCCTCGCGGAGGCTATGGCTACACCTTC.

This chain links TRBV7-2 with TRBJ2-3; D unclear. V was cut by 0 bases and J by 2 bases, with 6 bases left in between. The CDR3 consists of 14 residues. Germline assignment: CDR1 SGHTA and CDR2 FQGNSA. CDR3 region: CASSLAGFTDTQYF. For the CDR3, the DNA is TGTGCCAGCAGCTTAGCTGGTTTCACAGATACGCAGTATTTT.

The sample holds many counts of this clonotype. This chain uses TRBV7-2 with TRBJ1-4; 7 positions match TRBD1. There are 15 residues in the CDR3. Germline CDR1 SGHTA, CDR2 FQGNSA. V shed 5 bases, J shed 3 bases, and the junction held 6 bases outside the gene matches. The CDR3: CASSARQGSNEKLFF. Written as DNA, the CDR3 is TGTGCCAGCAGCGCCAGACAGGGCTCTAATGAAAAACTGTTTTTT. The variable domain in full, with the rest retrieved from reference TRBV7-2 and TRBJ1-4, is GAGVSQSPSNKVTEKGKDVELRCDPISGHTALYWYRQSLGQGLEFLIYFQGNSAPDKSGLPSDRFSAERTGGSVSTLTIQRTQQEDSAVYLCASSARQGSNEKLFFGSGTQLSVL.

This clonotype was seen repeatedly, ten times or more. The chain links TRBV7-9 to TRBJ2-3, with a weak D call TRBD1 (5 bases). CDR3 length: 14 amino acids. Germline V gene sequence: CDR1 SEHNR, CDR2 FQNEAQ (reference sequence). The V and J ends lost 4 bases and 3 bases respectively, with 11 bases between them. The CDR3 is CASSSSGRTDTQYF. The CDR3 DNA sequence: TGTGCCAGCAGCTCCTCAGGGCGGACAGATACGCAGTATTTT.

This clonotype was recorded many times. The chain has TRBV11-2 and TRBJ2-5; 12 positions match TRBD2. The germline CDR1 and CDR2 sequences are SGHAT and FQNNGV. CDR3 length: 15 residues. After removal of 5 bases from V and 5 bases from J, the junction contained 6 bases not matched to a gene. CDR3 protein: CASSPRTSGVETQYF. Here the CDR3 DNA reads TGTGCCAGCAGCCCTCGGACTAGCGGGGTCGAGACCCAGTACTTC.

This clonotype was counted ten times or more. The chain links TRBV7-2 to TRBJ1-2, with D unresolved. The CDR3 sequence is 15 residues long. Trimming left V 5 bases short and J 1 base short, with 14 bases between. In germline, CDR1 is SGHTA, CDR2 FQGNSA. Here the CDR3 DNA reads TGTGCCAGCAGCGAAGGTGGCTACAGTAACTATGGCTACACCTTC. Protein sequence: CASSEGGYSNYGYTF.

This chain uses TRBV19 with TRBJ1-2; TRBD1 agrees at 8 bases. Losses at the gene ends were 5 bases for V and 4 bases for J; bases not matched to a gene: 6. Germline CDR1 is LNHDA and CDR2 is SQIVND (reference sequence). The CDR3 has 14 residues. Here the CDR3 DNA reads TGTGCCAGTAGTGCAACCGGGACAGGCTATGGCTACACCTTC. It codes for CASSATGTGYGYTF.

This clonotype showed up just a few times. The V and J genes are TRBV29-1 and TRBJ2-7; the match to TRBD1 covers 9 bases. The CDR3 has 14 amino acids. V lost 3 bases and J lost 2; bases outside the gene matches: 5. The germline gives CDR1 SQVTM, CDR2 ANQGSEA. The CDR3 DNA sequence: TGCAGCGTTGAGGGGGGACAGGGTCCCTACGAGCAGTACTTC. Amino acids: CSVEGGQGPYEQYF.

Ten or more counts support this clonotype. The gene calls are TRBV6-2 or TRBV6-3 and TRBJ1-5; maybe TRBD1 (6 bases). V lost 6 bases and J 6 bases, leaving 12 bases between the germline ends. The CDR3 runs 13 residues. Germline V gene lookup returns CDR1 MNHEY and CDR2 SVGEGT. This chain's CDR3 is CASRLQGGQPQHF. In nucleotides, the CDR3 is TGTGCCAGCAGGCTACAGGGTGGTCAGCCCCAGCATTTT.

This clonotype occurred many times. The chain links TRBV25-1 to TRBJ2-6; TRBD1 matches at 8 bases. With V trimmed by 1 base and J by 2 bases, 7 bases remained unmatched. CDR3 size: 18 residues. CDR1 and CDR2 (germline): MGHDK, SYGVNS. CDR3 coding DNA: TGTGCCAGCAGTGAATCCCAGACAGGGGTCCCTGGGGCCAACGTCCTGACTTTC. This gives the protein CASSESQTGVPGANVLTF.

The chain carries TRBV4-2 and TRBJ1-2; no reliable D call. From germline, CDR1 is LGHNA and CDR2 YNFKEQ. V shed 4 bases and J shed 1 base, with 13 bases lying between them. The CDR3 extends over 15 amino acids. The CDR3 spells CASSLTRGNNYGYTF. The CDR3 DNA reads as TGTGCCAGCAGCCTAACACGAGGCAATAACTATGGCTACACCTTC.

As for this clonotype: This may arise from a read error, as a much more abundant clone is one base away. V and J are TRBV5-4 and TRBJ2-1, with 7 bases matching TRBD1. The CDR3 spans 15 residues. Germline V gene sequence: CDR1 SGHNT, CDR2 YYREEE (reference sequence). The CDR3 sequence: CVSSSRQGTYNEQFF. The DNA for the CDR3 is TGTGTCAGCAGCTCCCGACAGGGTACCTACAATGAGCAGTTCTTC.

This clonotype was seen many times. J is TRBJ1-1 and V is TRBV20-1; D possibly corresponds to TRBD1 (5 bases). Trimming removed 6 bases at V and 5 bases at J, with 19 bases between. The CDR3 is 14 residues long. Per the germline V gene, CDR1 is DFQATT and CDR2 is SNEGSKA (reference sequence). CDR3 coding DNA: TGCAGTGCGGCCGGGACCCGAAGAGGGACTGAAGCTTTCTTT. Amino acids: CSAAGTRRGTEAFF.

The rearrangement uses TRBV28 and TRBJ1-6; D may be TRBD1 (6 bases). The V and J ends lost 2 bases and 0 bases respectively, with 14 bases between them. The CDR3 covers 18 residues. The V gene's germline CDR1 is MDHEN and CDR2 SYDVKM. The CDR3 spells CASSLPRGASSYNSPLHF. The CDR3 nucleotides read TGTGCCAGCAGTTTACCCCGGGGGGCAAGCTCCTATAATTCACCCCTCCACTTT.

This clonotype was picked up many times. The chain carries TRBV19 and TRBJ2-2; TRBD2 matches at 8 bases. The CDR3 has 13 residues. With 7 bases clipped from V and 4 bases from J, the junction kept 2 bases outside the gene matches. Germline V gives CDR1 LNHDA, CDR2 SQIVND (reference sequence). The CDR3 loop reads CASKREGTGELFF. CDR3 coding DNA: TGTGCCAGTAAACGGGAGGGCACCGGGGAGCTGTTTTTT.

At least ten counts were recorded for this clonotype. The chain employs TRBV19 and TRBJ1-5; 8 nucleotides align to TRBD1. With V trimmed by 0 bases and J by 0 bases, 10 bases remained unmatched. The CDR3 sequence is 19 residues long. CDR1 is LNHDA and CDR2 is SQIVND in the germline V gene (reference sequence). The CDR3 spells CASSIDGQGAEYSNQPQHF. In DNA form, the CDR3 reads TGTGCCAGTAGTATAGATGGGCAGGGGGCGGAATATAGCAATCAGCCCCAGCATTTT. The entire variable domain, with the rest obtained from reference TRBV19 and TRBJ1-5, is as follows: DGGITQSPKYLFRKEGQNVTLSCEQNLNHDAMYWYRQDPGQGLRLIYYSQIVNDFQKGDIAEGYSVSREKKESFPLTVTSAQKNPTAFYLCASSIDGQGAEYSNQPQHFGDGTRLSIL.

This clonotype has at least ten counts. The J gene is TRBJ2-7, the V gene TRBV12-3 or TRBV12-4, with D possibly being TRBD2 (6 bases). V lost 3 bases to trimming and J lost 6 bases, with 18 bases between them. There are 15 residues in the CDR3. In DNA form, the CDR3 reads TGTGCCAGCAGTTTGTCCGGGAGTTGGTTGGTCGAGCAGTACTTC. Protein product: CASSLSGSWLVEQYF.

This clonotype was seen a few times. J is TRBJ1-1 and V is TRBV5-1; TRBD1 might be the D (6 bases). Trimming removed 0 bases from V and 1 base from J, with 10 bases in between. CDR1 is SGHRS, CDR2 YFSETQ, per germline. The CDR3 length is 15 residues. The DNA of the CDR3 is TGCGCCAGCAGCTTGGCGGGGGCCCGGAACACTGAAGCTTTCTTT. This translates into CASSLAGARNTEAFF.

This clonotype was found a few times. This rearrangement joins TRBV6-2 or TRBV6-3 to TRBJ2-3, with D possibly matching TRBD2 (5 bases). This CDR3 spans 15 amino acids. Germline V gives CDR1 MNHEY, CDR2 SVGEGT. V was cut by 4 bases and J by 6 bases, with 17 bases left in between. In DNA form, the CDR3 reads TGTGCCAGCAGTTCAGACTACTACGGCCCGGATACGCAGTATTTT. It translates to CASSSDYYGPDTQYF.